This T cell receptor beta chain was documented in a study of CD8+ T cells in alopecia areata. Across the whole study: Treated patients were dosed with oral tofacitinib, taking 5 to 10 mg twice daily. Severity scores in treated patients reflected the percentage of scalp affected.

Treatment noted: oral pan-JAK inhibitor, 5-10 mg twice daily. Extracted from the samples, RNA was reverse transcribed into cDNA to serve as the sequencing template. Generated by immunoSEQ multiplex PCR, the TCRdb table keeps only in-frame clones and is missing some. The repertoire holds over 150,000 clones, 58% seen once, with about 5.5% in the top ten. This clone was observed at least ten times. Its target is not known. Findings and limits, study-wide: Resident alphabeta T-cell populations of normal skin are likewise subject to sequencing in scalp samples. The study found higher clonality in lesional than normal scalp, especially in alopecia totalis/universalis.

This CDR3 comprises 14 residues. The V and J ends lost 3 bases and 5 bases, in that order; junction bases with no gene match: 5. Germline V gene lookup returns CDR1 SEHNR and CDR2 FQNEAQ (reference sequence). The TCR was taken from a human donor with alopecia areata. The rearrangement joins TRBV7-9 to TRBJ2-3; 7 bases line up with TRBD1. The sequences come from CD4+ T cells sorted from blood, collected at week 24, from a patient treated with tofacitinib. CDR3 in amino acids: CASSLDRQGDTQYF. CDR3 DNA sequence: TGTGCCAGCAGCTTGGACAGGCAGGGAGATACGCAGTATTTT. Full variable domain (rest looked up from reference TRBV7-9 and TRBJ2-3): DTGVSQNPRHKITKRGQNVTFRCDPISEHNRLYWYRQTLGQGPEFLTYFQNEAQLEKSRLLSDRFSAERPKGSFSTLEIQRTEQGDSAMYLCASSLDRQGDTQYFGPGTRLTVL.